The next 25 T cell receptor beta chains were all read from a single sample in a study of blood T cell repertoires in COVID-19. Produced via immunoSEQ multiplex PCR; TCRdb's table is partial and in-frame only. In the table there are 100,000 to 150,000 clones, roughly 84% of which are singletons. Sequenced material: peripheral blood. All receptors come from a woman aged 25-40 years who had recovered from COVID-19.

V gene TRBV11-2 combines with J gene TRBJ2-6; D is unresolved. Trimming pared 4 bases from V and 0 bases from J, leaving 4 bases between. Germline CDR1 is SGHAT and CDR2 is FQNNGV. The CDR3 has 14 amino acids. CDR3 bases: TGTGCCAGCAGCTCCAGCTCTGGGGCCAACGTCCTGACTTTC. Translated: CASSSSSGANVLTF.

This clone was counted once. The V gene is TRBV10-2, the J gene TRBJ2-6; perhaps TRBD2 as D (5 bases). Germline V lookup: CDR1 WSHSY, CDR2 SAAADI. The CDR3 extends over 15 amino acids. Trimming shortened V by 10 bases and J by 0 bases, and 13 bases separated the two germline ends. The CDR3 loop is CATDEGHSGANVLTF. CDR3 bases: TGCGCCACCGACGAGGGTCACTCTGGGGCCAACGTCCTGACTTTC.

Here the CDR3 reads CASSQTAGFSKDYGYTF. The CDR3, as DNA: TGCGCCAGCAGCCAGACAGCGGGATTTTCAAAGGACTATGGCTACACCTTC. V and J are TRBV4-1 and TRBJ1-2, with D tentatively TRBD1 (5 bases). The CDR3 has 17 residues. Germline lookup yields CDR1 MGHRA and CDR2 YSYEKL. Trimming stripped 3 bases from V and 3 bases from J, with 20 bases between.

The genes are TRBV25-1 and TRBJ1-4, with D tentatively TRBD1 (6 bases). Trimming removed 10 bases at V and 0 bases at J, with 18 bases between. In germline, CDR1 is MGHDK, CDR2 SYGVNS. This CDR3 comprises 16 residues. DNA for the CDR3: TGTGCCACCTCGACTAAATGGACAGCAACTAATGAAAAACTGTTTTTT. It specifies CATSTKWTATNEKLFF.

V usage is TRBV27 and J usage is TRBJ1-2; D unresolved. The CDR3 totals 13 residues. CDR1 and CDR2 from the germline V gene are MNHEY and SMNVEV (reference sequence). Deletions cut 4 bases from V and 0 bases from J, with 6 bases between. CDR3: CASSSRSNYGYTF. DNA of the CDR3: TGTGCCAGCAGTTCCAGGTCTAACTATGGCTACACCTTC.

The rearrangement uses TRBV10-1 and TRBJ2-7; 10 bases are a match to TRBD1. Unmatched junction bases numbered 2, after V lost 6 bases and J lost 3 bases. The CDR3 has 13 residues. Germline CDR1 and CDR2: WNHNN and SYGVQD (reference sequence). Here the CDR3 reads CASRDRGVYEQYF. DNA for the CDR3: TGCGCCAGCAGGGACAGGGGGGTCTACGAGCAGTACTTC.

This clone occurred once. The chain uses TRBV7-9 and TRBJ2-6; D gene ambiguous. The CDR3 has 15 residues. The germline gives CDR1 SEHNR, CDR2 FQNEAQ (reference sequence). The V end was cut by 1 base, the J end by 0 bases, with 4 bases between. The CDR3 reads CASSLDSSGANVLTF. The CDR3 DNA reads as TGTGCCAGCAGCTTAGACAGCTCTGGGGCCAACGTCCTGACTTTC.

J is TRBJ2-7 and V is TRBV19; possible D gene TRBD2, 6 bases. The germline V and J ends were trimmed by 6 bases and 4 bases, with 13 bases remaining between them. Germline V gene lookup returns CDR1 LNHDA and CDR2 SQIVND (reference sequence). The CDR3 consists of 13 residues. The DNA for the CDR3 is TGTGCCAGTAGCTCCTACGCGGGGTACGAGCAGTACTTC. It translates to CASSSYAGYEQYF.

V is TRBV12-3 or TRBV12-4 and J is TRBJ2-5; D is uncertain. V lost 0 bases and J lost 5, with 7 bases in between. This CDR3 has 13 residues. The CDR3 DNA reads TGTGCCAGCAGTTTAGCCAGATGGGAGACCCAGTACTTC. Protein product: CASSLARWETQYF.

V usage is TRBV9 and J usage is TRBJ2-3; the D is unclear. V shed 4 bases and J shed 5 bases, with 17 bases lying between them. This CDR3 has 15 residues. From germline, CDR1 is SGDLS and CDR2 YYNGEE. The CDR3 protein is CASSFPPKSVDTQYF. The CDR3 region has the DNA TGTGCCAGCAGCTTCCCTCCAAAGAGCGTAGATACGCAGTATTTT.

The chain uses TRBV12-3 or TRBV12-4 and TRBJ2-3, with no clear D. Between the trimmed V and J ends, which lost 8 bases and 4 bases, there was a span of 13 bases. This CDR3 has 13 residues. DNA for the CDR3: TGTGCCAGCGGTACCTTCACGGCAGATACGCAGTATTTT. Protein product: CASGTFTADTQYF.

The chain employs TRBV6-5 and TRBJ1-4; 11 bases are a match to TRBD1. CDR3 length: 13 amino acids. The germline V gene encodes CDR1 MNHEY and CDR2 SVGAGI. Trimming cost V 8 bases and J 8 bases; bases outside gene matches: 4. The CDR3 bases are TGTGCCAGCGGGACAGGGGGGAGGGAAAAACTGTTTTTT. Its protein product is CASGTGGREKLFF.

The chain couples TRBV9 to TRBJ2-7; 11 nucleotides agree with TRBD1. Germline V gene lookup returns CDR1 SGDLS and CDR2 YYNGEE. The length of the CDR3 is 15 residues. V was pared by 4 bases and J by 3 bases, with 6 bases of the junction left unmatched. The DNA of the CDR3 is TGTGCCAGCAGCTCCGGGACAGGGGGTGTCTACGAGCAGTACTTC. This gives the protein CASSSGTGGVYEQYF.

The V gene is TRBV3-1 (or the pseudogene TRBV3-2), the J gene TRBJ1-6; D is undetermined. V lost 8 bases and J lost 1, with 12 bases in between. CDR1 and CDR2 from the germline V gene are LGHDT and YNNKEL (reference sequence). There are 15 residues in the CDR3. CDR3 residues: CASSRGGSYNSPLHF. DNA of the CDR3: TGTGCCAGCTCTCGAGGAGGGTCCTATAATTCACCCCTCCACTTT.

The chain couples TRBV30 to TRBJ2-7; 9 nucleotides agree with TRBD1. The CDR3 loop spans 15 amino acids. Trimming took 2 bases from V and 2 from J; bases not matched to a gene: 7. Germline CDR1 is GTSNPN and CDR2 is SVGIG (reference sequence). The CDR3 here is CAWSPGQGRTYEQYF. CDR3 DNA sequence: TGTGCCTGGAGTCCAGGACAGGGGAGGACCTACGAGCAGTACTTC.

The chain links TRBV2 to TRBJ2-1, with 7 positions matching TRBD2. With V trimmed by 7 bases and J by 4 bases, 7 bases remained unmatched. Germline loops: CDR1 SNHLY, CDR2 FYNNEI. The CDR3 spans 14 residues. The CDR3 coding sequence is TGTGCCAGCACGCTCGGGGGGTCTTACAATGAGCAGTTCTTC. Its protein product is CASTLGGSYNEQFF.

This rearrangement joins TRBV7-2 to TRBJ2-1; 10 bases fit TRBD2. The germline gives CDR1 SGHTA, CDR2 FQGNSA. V lost 5 bases and J lost 5; bases outside the gene matches: 15. The CDR3 spans 18 residues. The CDR3 bases are TGTGCCAGCAGCACGGTCGCCGTTAGGACTAGCGGTAACAATGAGCAGTTCTTC. Translating it yields CASSTVAVRTSGNNEQFF.

The chain joins TRBV9 to TRBJ2-7; 7 positions match TRBD2. Per the germline V gene, CDR1 is SGDLS and CDR2 is YYNGEE. Losses at the gene ends were 0 bases for V and 0 bases for J; bases not matched to a gene: 6. The CDR3 has 16 amino acids. CDR3 protein: CASSVGATGGSYEQYF. The CDR3 DNA follows: TGTGCCAGCAGCGTAGGCGCAACGGGGGGCTCCTACGAGCAGTACTTC. Drawing the rest from reference TRBV9 and TRBJ2-7, the complete variable domain is DSGVTQTPKHLITATGQRVTLRCSPRSGDLSVYWYQQSLDQGLQFLIQYYNGEERAKGNILERFSAQQFPDLHSELNLSSLELGDSALYFCASSVGATGGSYEQYFGPGTRLTVT.

This clone has only one observation. CDR3 nucleotide sequence: TGCGCCAGCAGCTTGACCGGCAGGGAGGGGGATCAGCCCCAGCATTTT. Protein sequence: CASSLTGREGDQPQHF. V is TRBV5-1 and J is TRBJ1-5; maybe TRBD1 (6 bases). Germline values: CDR1 SGHRS, CDR2 YFSETQ. This CDR3 spans 16 amino acids. V was clipped by 1 base and J by 5 bases, with 16 bases between them.

The chain has TRBV4-1 and TRBJ2-7; TRBD2 is a possible D gene (5 bases). Trimming pared 1 base from V and 3 bases from J, leaving 13 bases between. The CDR3 is 15 residues long. Germline CDR1 reads MGHRA; CDR2 reads YSYEKL. CDR3 in amino acids: CASSQGSNGNYEQYF. As DNA, the CDR3 is TGCGCCAGCAGCCAAGGGTCAAACGGGAACTACGAGCAGTACTTC.

The rearrangement uses TRBV5-4 and TRBJ2-5, with TRBD2 matching over 7 bases. The ends lost 4 bases at V and 3 bases at J; junction bases unmatched: 9. The CDR3 sequence is 15 residues long. CDR1 is SGHNT and CDR2 is YYREEE in the germline V gene (reference sequence). CDR3 coding DNA: TGTGCCAGCAGCGGGGGGGGACGCGGTAAAGAGACCCAGTACTTC. Protein product: CASSGGGRGKETQYF. Full variable domain (remainder filled in from reference TRBV5-4 and TRBJ2-5): ETGVTQSPTHLIKTRGQQVTLRCSSQSGHNTVSWYQQALGQGPQFIFQYYREEENGRGNFPPRFSGLQFPNYSSELNVNALELDDSALYLCASSGGGRGKETQYFGPGTRLLVL.

As for this clone: In the same sample, other DNA sequences code for this CDR3. The chain couples TRBV2 to TRBJ2-3, with TRBD2 matching 10 bases. This CDR3 is built from 14 residues. Trimming removed 6 bases from V and 4 bases from J; junction bases left unmatched: 4. Germline V gives CDR1 SNHLY, CDR2 FYNNEI. CDR3 region: CASRGGTSADTQYF. The CDR3 DNA sequence: TGTGCCAGCAGGGGGGGGACTAGCGCAGATACGCAGTATTTT.

This rearrangement joins TRBV2 to TRBJ1-2; D remains unclear. The CDR3 contains 11 residues. Per germline, CDR1 SNHLY and CDR2 FYNNEI. V was cut by 8 bases and J by 12 bases, with 16 bases left in between. CDR3 protein: CASRAEGRDTF. The DNA for the CDR3 is TGTGCCAGCCGGGCCGAGGGTAGGGACACCTTC. The whole variable domain, filled in from reference TRBV2 and TRBJ1-2, reads EPEVTQTPSHQVTQMGQEVILRCVPISNHLYFYWYRQILGQKVEFLVSFYNNEISEKSEIFDDQFSVERPDGSNFTLKIRSTKLEDSAMYFCASRAEGRDTFGSGTRLTVV.

The rearrangement links TRBV7-2 to TRBJ2-1, with 8 bases matching TRBD2. Germline loops: CDR1 SGHTA, CDR2 FQGNSA. The CDR3 has 15 residues. J lost 5 bases, V lost 3 bases, and 6 bases had no gene match. DNA of the CDR3: TGTGCCAGCAGCTTCCGGGGGGGGCAGGACAATGAGCAGTTCTTC. The encoded protein is CASSFRGGQDNEQFF. Using reference TRBV7-2 and TRBJ2-1 for the parts outside the CDR3, the full variable domain is GAGVSQSPSNKVTEKGKDVELRCDPISGHTALYWYRQSLGQGLEFLIYFQGNSAPDKSGLPSDRFSAERTGGSVSTLTIQRTQQEDSAVYLCASSFRGGQDNEQFFGPGTRLTVL.

The gene calls are TRBV7-8 and TRBJ1-5, with 10 bases fitting TRBD1. This CDR3 contains 15 residues. V dropped 6 bases and J dropped 3; count of bases not matched to a gene: 5. CDR1 is SGHVS and CDR2 is FQNEAQ in the germline V gene. DNA of the CDR3: TGTGCCAGCAGTTCGGGGACAGGGGCCAATCAGCCCCAGCATTTT. Protein sequence: CASSSGTGANQPQHF.